This TCR beta chain is drawn from a study of blood T cell repertoires in COVID-19. V shed 5 bases and J 6 bases; nucleotides not matched to a gene: 11. Germline lookup yields CDR1 LNHNV and CDR2 YYDKDF (reference sequence). This CDR3 contains 16 residues. Profiling relied on immunoSEQ multiplex PCR, and the TCRdb table lists in-frame clones only, not all of them. The table has roughly 120,000 clones, more than 75% seen once. This TCR was recovered from a woman aged 50 to 60 with acute or convalescent COVID-19. The chain links TRBV15 to TRBJ2-2; 8 positions match TRBD1. Sequencing was performed on peripheral blood. The DNA of the CDR3 is TGTGCCACCAGCTTCCAGACAGGGGATGGTTCCGGGGAGCTGTTTTTT. This encodes CATSFQTGDGSGELFF.